The 2 T cell receptor beta chains reported below all come from one sample, sequenced in a study of regulatory T cells in long-lasting Graves disease. The time point here: persistent/refractory GD, antithyroid drugs over 5 years with positive TRAb. Making the TCR library involved RNA that had been extracted from PBMCs. Arm-PCR of CDR3 regions and iRepertoire HTBI primers were the basis on which TCR beta libraries were built. TCRdb processed the multiplex PCR reads anew with MiXCR; each CDR3 protein has one entry. Of 500,000 to 800,000 distinct CDR3 sequences listed, around 32% are singletons. Material: peripheral blood mononuclear cells (PBMCs), obtained when the disease was refractory, from a patient treated with antithyroid drugs. The source of these receptors is a female donor with Graves disease.

The rearrangement links TRBV6-2 or TRBV6-3 to TRBJ1-1, with 7 bases fitting TRBD1. From germline, CDR1 is MNHEY and CDR2 SVGEGT. The CDR3 totals 14 residues. V dropped 5 bases and J dropped 7; count of bases not matched to a gene: 10. DNA for the CDR3: TGTGCCAGCAGTGCGGGACAGTACCTGGATGAAGCTTTCTTT. This sequence encodes CASSAGQYLDEAFF.

This chain joins TRBV5-1 and TRBJ1-2; no clear D. The CDR3 runs to 13 residues. Germline assignment: CDR1 SGHRS and CDR2 YFSETQ. The V end lost 5 bases, the J end lost 5 bases, and 13 bases lay between the germline ends. CDR3 amino acids: CASRGTVGYGYTF. CDR3 DNA sequence: TGCGCCAGCAGGGGCACCGTGGGGTATGGCTACACCTTC.